Listed below are T cell receptor beta chains from one sample, sequenced in a study of cytomegalovirus exposure and HLA in healthy donors. Sequenced by immunoSEQ multiplex PCR; TCRdb stores in-frame clones only, minus some. Counted here are fewer than 250,000 clones, about 83% occurring once; the ten biggest clones make up about 3%. Sequenced material: PBMCs. These receptors originate from a man between 18 and 29 years old in good health and CMV-seronegative. The CDR3 runs from the conserved cysteine through the conserved F or W. The D gene is left open where the match is weak. Where a row states a size, it is once, few, many or the class of an expanded clone; other rows omit it.

j_gene	abundance	v_gene	d_gene	CDR3aa	CDR3nt
TRBJ1-2	few	TRBV28	TRBD1	CASSRLQGTNYGYTF	TGTGCCAGCAGTCGACTACAGGGGACGAACTATGGCTACACCTTC
TRBJ2-7	.	TRBV10-3	.	CAIAPSDLIQYF	TGTGCCATCGCGCCCTCCGATCTCATCCAGTACTTC
TRBJ1-2	.	TRBV6-5	TRBD1	CASSYDRDRGYGYTF	TGTGCCAGCAGTTACGATAGGGACAGGGGTTATGGCTACACCTTC
TRBJ2-1	.	TRBV28	TRBD1	CASRSLGTVHNEQFF	TGTGCCAGCAGGTCCCTCGGGACAGTACACAATGAGCAGTTCTTC
TRBJ2-7	.	TRBV5-6	.	CASRTVGEHEQYF	TGTGCCAGCAGAACGGTAGGGGAACACGAGCAGTACTTC
TRBJ2-1	.	TRBV9	.	CASSSWTLEGNEQFF	TGTGCCAGCAGCTCATGGACTTTAGAAGGGAATGAGCAGTTCTTC
TRBJ1-2	.	TRBV27	.	CASSQPGTSDGYTF	TGTGCCAGCAGTCAACCCGGGACAAGTGACGGCTACACCTTC
TRBJ1-3	once	TRBV6-1	.	CASRLTAPSGNTIYF	TGTGCCAGCAGATTGACAGCTCCCTCTGGAAACACCATATATTTT
TRBJ2-1	.	TRBV4-1	TRBD2	CASSSRAGLEGNEQFF	TGCGCCAGCAGCTCAAGAGCAGGACTAGAGGGAAATGAGCAGTTCTTC
TRBJ2-3	.	TRBV10-3	.	CAISEPGRTDTQYF	TGTGCCATCAGTGAGCCAGGCCGCACAGATACGCAGTATTTT
TRBJ1-4	.	TRBV15	TRBD1	CATSDAGTGSEKLFF	TGTGCCACCTCCGACGCCGGGACAGGGAGCGAAAAACTGTTTTTT
TRBJ2-7	.	TRBV11-2	TRBD2	CASSLEGLAGGYEQYF	TGTGCCAGCAGCTTAGAGGGACTAGCGGGAGGATACGAGCAGTACTTC
TRBJ1-2	.	TRBV5-1	TRBD1	CASSRRDRENYGYTF	TGCGCCAGCAGCCGCAGGGACAGAGAAAACTATGGCTACACCTTC
TRBJ2-3	.	TRBV28	TRBD1	CAGGAEGVGGTQYF	TGTGCCGGTGGGGCGGAAGGGGTAGGGGGCACGCAGTATTTT
TRBJ2-3	.	TRBV19	TRBD1	CASSPRDRGYNADTQYF	TGTGCCAGTAGTCCCCGGGACAGGGGTTATAATGCTGATACGCAGTATTTT
TRBJ1-3	.	TRBV29-1	.	CSVGDNSGNTIYF	TGCAGCGTTGGGGACAACTCTGGAAACACCATATATTTT
TRBJ1-6	.	TRBV7-2	TRBD1	CASAESYRTGDSPLHF	TGTGCCAGCGCCGAAAGCTACCGGACAGGGGATTCACCCCTCCACTTT
TRBJ1-5	.	TRBV7-2	.	CASSLPPTSWTLNQPQHF	TGTGCCAGCAGCTTACCTCCGACTTCGTGGACACTTAATCAGCCCCAGCATTTT
TRBJ2-2	.	TRBV28	TRBD2	CASKVPAGAGVSAELFF	TGTGCCAGCAAGGTCCCGGCAGGAGCGGGAGTGTCCGCGGAGCTGTTTTTT
TRBJ2-2	.	TRBV7-3	.	CASSLGGSGELFF	TGTGCCAGCAGCCTAGGGGGATCCGGGGAGCTGTTTTTT
TRBJ2-7	once	TRBV9	.	CASSYGQSSYEQYF	TGTGCCAGCAGTTACGGACAGAGCTCCTACGAGCAGTACTTC
TRBJ2-5	.	TRBV30	.	CAWSAAGRQYF	TGTGCCTGGAGCGCCGCAGGTCGGCAGTACTTC
TRBJ2-5	few	TRBV19	TRBD1	CASSMNLGQGDETQYF	TGTGCCAGTAGTATGAATCTGGGACAGGGGGACGAGACCCAGTACTTC
TRBJ2-3	.	TRBV7-8	.	CASSLDLAFSTDTQYF	TGTGCCAGCAGCTTAGATCTAGCATTTAGCACAGATACGCAGTATTTT
TRBJ2-3	.	TRBV6-1	.	CASTQGGSDTQYF	TGTGCCAGCACTCAGGGGGGATCGGATACGCAGTATTTT
TRBJ2-3	.	TRBV6-5	TRBD2	CASSNGGAVTDTQYF	TGTGCCAGCAGTAACGGGGGGGCCGTCACAGATACGCAGTATTTT
TRBJ1-6	.	TRBV5-1	.	CASRVRGAQSSYNSPLHF	TGCGCCAGCCGCGTGCGGGGGGCGCAGAGCTCCTATAATTCACCCCTCCACTTT
TRBJ2-5	once	TRBV11-2	.	CASSLGLEPRETQYF	TGTGCCAGCAGCTTAGGTCTAGAGCCGCGGGAGACCCAGTACTTC
TRBJ2-7	.	TRBV7-2	TRBD1	CASSRTGESSYEQYF	TGTGCCAGCAGCAGGACAGGGGAATCCTCCTACGAGCAGTACTTC
TRBJ1-1	.	TRBV28	.	CASSLQFEAFF	TGTGCCAGCAGTTTACAGTTTGAAGCTTTCTTT
TRBJ2-3	.	TRBV2	TRBD2	CASSVGLRAGGVTDTQYF	TGTGCCAGCAGCGTCGGGCTAAGAGCGGGAGGAGTGACAGATACGCAGTATTTT
TRBJ2-7	.	TRBV7-9	.	CASSFPEAAYEQYF	TGTGCCAGCAGCTTCCCTGAAGCGGCCTACGAGCAGTACTTC
TRBJ2-2	.	TRBV9	TRBD2	CASSTGLAGGPGTGELFF	TGTGCCAGCAGCACGGGACTAGCGGGAGGCCCGGGCACCGGGGAGCTGTTTTTT
TRBJ2-5	.	TRBV7-9	TRBD2	CASSLDSGGETQYF	TGTGCCAGCAGCTTAGACTCGGGGGGGGAGACCCAGTACTTC
TRBJ2-7	.	TRBV7-8	.	CASRSSGNLAYEQYF	TGTGCCAGCAGGAGTAGCGGAAATTTGGCCTACGAGCAGTACTTC
TRBJ2-5	once	TRBV4-1	.	CASSQFRGEETQYF	TGCGCCAGCAGCCAATTCCGCGGCGAAGAGACCCAGTACTTC
TRBJ2-7	.	TRBV7-9	TRBD2	CASSLGTSGMYEQYF	TGTGCCAGCAGCTTAGGGACTAGCGGGATGTACGAGCAGTACTTC
TRBJ1-5	.	TRBV6-5	TRBD1	CASSHGQGVNQPQHF	TGTGCCAGCAGCCACGGGCAGGGGGTCAATCAGCCCCAGCATTTT
TRBJ2-3	.	TRBV27	.	CASSPTYRITDTQYF	TGTGCCAGCAGTCCCACCTACAGGATAACAGATACGCAGTATTTT
TRBJ2-3	once	TRBV9	.	CASSAGHPTDTQYF	TGTGCCAGCAGCGCGGGACACCCCACAGATACGCAGTATTTT
TRBJ2-7	.	TRBV6-6	.	CASSPGAGAGEQYF	TGTGCCAGCAGCCCAGGGGCTGGGGCGGGCGAGCAGTACTTC
TRBJ2-2	.	TRBV4-3	.	CASSRGIGELFF	TGCGCCAGCAGCCGGGGCATTGGGGAGCTGTTTTTT
TRBJ1-5	.	TRBV5-5	.	CASSLGGGGGAVPSLPQHF	TGTGCCAGCAGCTTGGGAGGAGGAGGAGGGGCCGTCCCAAGCCTGCCCCAGCATTTT
TRBJ2-5	.	TRBV4-3	.	CASSQEVLGAGETQYF	TGCGCCAGCAGCCAAGAAGTTCTGGGGGCAGGAGAGACCCAGTACTTC
TRBJ2-3	.	TRBV9	.	CASSAATGSVGDTQYF	TGTGCCAGCAGCGCGGCGACCGGGTCGGTAGGAGATACGCAGTATTTT
TRBJ2-1	few	TRBV7-6	.	CASSLLGDGRQFF	TGTGCCAGCAGCTTATTAGGGGACGGGAGGCAGTTCTTC
TRBJ2-7	.	TRBV7-8	.	CASSLLTGGEQYF	TGTGCCAGCAGCTTATTGACAGGCGGCGAGCAGTACTTC
TRBJ2-5	.	TRBV11-2	.	CASSLGNPTGRQETQYF	TGTGCCAGCAGCTTGGGTAATCCGACAGGAAGGCAAGAGACCCAGTACTTC
TRBJ2-7	.	TRBV4-3	TRBD2	CASSQASGGGYEQYF	TGCGCCAGCAGCCAAGCAAGCGGGGGCGGGTACGAGCAGTACTTC